The sequence of this TCR beta chain was determined in a study of identical twins. With 7 bases removed from V and 7 bases from J, the gap between germline ends came to 10 bases. CDR1 and CDR2 (germline): SQVTM, ANQGSEA. CDR3 size: 10 residues. Study conclusions and caveats: There was an excess of low generation probability in the out-of-frame alpha sequences that twins shared. Models came in too low on out-of-frame TCR alpha sharing in monozygotic twins.

For this clonotype: Its specificity is unknown.

Addition of a universal primer site occurred through template switching, and cDNA carried unique molecular identifiers. TCRdb itself ran the 5' RACE reads through MiXCR, one entry per CDR3 protein. The repertoire holds about 220,000 distinct CDR3 sequences, with 6% to 8.5% as singletons. This sample also appeared in a second study, on yellow fever vaccine responses in identical twins. That source reports: Twins reportedly showed a vaccine T cell response that seemed partly convergent and partly personalized.

The sample consisted of CD8+ T cells sorted from blood. This clonotype was obtained from a young woman in good health. The chain has TRBV29-1 and TRBJ2-5, with D possibly matching TRBD2 (6 bases). CDR3 residues: CSAEEGTQYF. In nucleotides, the CDR3 is TGCAGCGCTGAGGAGGGGACCCAGTACTTC.